This TCR beta chain was sequenced for a study of beta chain features in type 1 diabetes. Study conclusions and caveats: Junctions at VDJ sites from type 1 diabetes patients had fewer insertions and more deletions.

The investigators reverse transcribed all of the isolated RNA, so they sequenced expressed TCRB transcripts. Assay: immunoSEQ multiplex PCR; the TCRdb copy retains only in-frame clones and omits some. The sample has about 250,000 clones, over 12% seen once. Every donor had blood drawn once into heparin, 100 to 150 mL on average. The CDR3 spans 15 residues. CDR1 and CDR2 (germline): SGHDN, FVKESK. V gave up 0 bases and J gave up 1 base, with 6 bases separating them. Notes on this clone: Its specificity is unknown.

The receptor was derived from a woman in her thirties or forties in good health. Source material: naive CD4+ T cells from blood. This chain joins TRBV14 and TRBJ1-4; D gene uncertain. CDR3 sequence (DNA): TGTGCCAGCAGCCAAGACACTGGAACTAATGAAAAACTGTTTTTT. It codes for CASSQDTGTNEKLFF.